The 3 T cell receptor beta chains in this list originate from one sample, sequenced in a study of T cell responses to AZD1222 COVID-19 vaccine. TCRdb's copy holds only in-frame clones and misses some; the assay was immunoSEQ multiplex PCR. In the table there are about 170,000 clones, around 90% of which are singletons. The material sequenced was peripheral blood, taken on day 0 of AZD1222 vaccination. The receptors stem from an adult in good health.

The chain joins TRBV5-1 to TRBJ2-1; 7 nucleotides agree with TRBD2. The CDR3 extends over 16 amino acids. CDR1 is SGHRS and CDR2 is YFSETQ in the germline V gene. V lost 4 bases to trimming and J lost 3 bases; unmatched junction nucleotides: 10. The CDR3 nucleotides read TGCGCCAGCAGCCCCAGTTCGGGGGGTGACTACAATGAGCAGTTCTTC. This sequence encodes CASSPSSGGDYNEQFF.

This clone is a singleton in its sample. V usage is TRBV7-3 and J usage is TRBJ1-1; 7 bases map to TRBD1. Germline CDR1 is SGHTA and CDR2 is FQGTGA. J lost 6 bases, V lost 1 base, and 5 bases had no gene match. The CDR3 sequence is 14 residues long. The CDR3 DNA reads TGTGCCAGCAGCTTAAAACAGGGGATCGCTGAAGCTTTCTTT. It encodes CASSLKQGIAEAFF.

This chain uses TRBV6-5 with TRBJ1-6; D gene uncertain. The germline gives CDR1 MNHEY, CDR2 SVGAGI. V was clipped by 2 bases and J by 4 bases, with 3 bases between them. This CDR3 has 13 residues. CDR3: CASSYEYNSPLHF. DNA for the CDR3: TGTGCCAGCAGTTACGAGTATAATTCACCCCTCCACTTT.